The clone carrying this TCR beta chain appeared once. Its antigen is undetermined. This sequence may be a read error, since a much larger clone differs from it by one base. Ophthalmopathy cases scored 3 or more on the Clinical Activity Score and 4 or more on NOSPECS grade, with duration below 3 months. Amplification of TCR beta CDR3 regions was performed using RNA transcripts as template. Primed by the HTBI set, a first-round RT-PCR was run on the TCR CDR3. TCRdb used MiXCR to reprocess the multiplex PCR reads, holding one entry per CDR3 protein. The data contain 600,000 to 650,000 distinct CDR3 sequences, around 20% of them seen just once; the ten biggest clones take up 34%. This sample was included in a study of T cells in Graves' hyperthyroidism and ophthalmopathy. Overall study findings and caveats: Blood also held most thyroid clonotypes expanded beyond 0.001.

With 7 bases clipped from V and 2 bases from J, the junction kept 5 bases outside the gene matches. This CDR3 has 14 residues. Germline lookup yields CDR1 MNHNS and CDR2 SASEGT. The chain employs TRBV6-1 and TRBJ1-1; TRBD1 matches at 9 bases. The source of this sequence is a man aged 25 to 40 with Graves' ophthalmopathy. Sequenced sample: blood. CDR3 DNA sequence: TGTGCCAGCAACCTGGGACAGGGCAACACTGAAGCTTTCTTT. This codes for CASNLGQGNTEAFF.